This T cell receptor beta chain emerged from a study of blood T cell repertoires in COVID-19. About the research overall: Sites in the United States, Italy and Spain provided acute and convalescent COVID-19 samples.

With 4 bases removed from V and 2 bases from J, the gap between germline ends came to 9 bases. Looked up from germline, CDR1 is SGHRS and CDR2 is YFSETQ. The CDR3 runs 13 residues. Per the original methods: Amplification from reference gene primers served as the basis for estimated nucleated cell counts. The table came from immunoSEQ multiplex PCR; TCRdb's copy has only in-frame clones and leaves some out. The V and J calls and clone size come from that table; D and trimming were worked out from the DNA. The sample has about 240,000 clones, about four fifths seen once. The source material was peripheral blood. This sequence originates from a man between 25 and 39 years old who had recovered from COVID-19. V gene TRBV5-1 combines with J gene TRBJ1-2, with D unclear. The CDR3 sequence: CASSREVNYGYTF. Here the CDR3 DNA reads TGCGCCAGCAGCCGTGAGGTGAACTATGGCTACACCTTC.